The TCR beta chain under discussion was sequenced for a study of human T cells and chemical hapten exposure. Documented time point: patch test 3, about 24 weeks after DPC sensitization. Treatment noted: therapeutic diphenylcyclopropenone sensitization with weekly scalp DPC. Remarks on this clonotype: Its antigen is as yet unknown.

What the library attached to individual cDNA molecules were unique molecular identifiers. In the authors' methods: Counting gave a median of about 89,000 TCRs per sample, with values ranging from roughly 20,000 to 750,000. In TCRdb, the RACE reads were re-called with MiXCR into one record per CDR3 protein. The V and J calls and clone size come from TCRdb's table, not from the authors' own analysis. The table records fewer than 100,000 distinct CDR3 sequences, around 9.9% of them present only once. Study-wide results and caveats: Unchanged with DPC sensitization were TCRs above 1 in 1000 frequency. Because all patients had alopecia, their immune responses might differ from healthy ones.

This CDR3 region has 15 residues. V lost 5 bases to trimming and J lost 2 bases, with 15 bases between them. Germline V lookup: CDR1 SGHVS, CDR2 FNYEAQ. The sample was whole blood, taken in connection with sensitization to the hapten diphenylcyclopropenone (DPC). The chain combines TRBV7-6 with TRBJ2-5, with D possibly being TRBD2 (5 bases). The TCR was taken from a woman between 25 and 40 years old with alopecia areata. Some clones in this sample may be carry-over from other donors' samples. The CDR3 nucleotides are TGTGCCAGCAGCGGTAGCGTACCCGGACAAGAGACCCAGTACTTC. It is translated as CASSGSVPGQETQYF.